This paragraph covers one T cell receptor beta chain sequence. The sample belongs to a study of control samples from healthy donors and cancer patients. Per germline, CDR1 LGHDT and CDR2 YNNKEL (reference sequence). V was cut by 2 bases and J by 3 bases, with 10 bases left in between. The CDR3 is made up of 15 amino acids. Clones were sequenced by immunoSEQ multiplex PCR, and TCRdb holds only the in-frame ones, with some missing. The sample carries roughly 450,000 clones, around 90% recorded once. Sequenced input: PBMCs. This clonotype was sampled from a man aged 40-55 years with head and neck cancer. The chain uses TRBV3-1 (or the pseudogene TRBV3-2) and TRBJ2-2; D possibly corresponds to TRBD1 (5 bases). The CDR3 DNA reads as TGTGCCAGCAGCCAATTCCGCAGGGACACCGGGGAGCTGTTTTTT. Translation gives CASSQFRRDTGELFF.